These 21 T cell receptor beta chains originate from one sample sequenced in a study of cytomegalovirus exposure and HLA in healthy donors. Generated by immunoSEQ multiplex PCR, the TCRdb table keeps only in-frame clones and is missing some. The data show 100,000 to 150,000 clones, with 89% seen just once and about 1.2% held by the top ten. The material sequenced was PBMCs. These TCRs come from a woman aged 18-35 years in good health and CMV-seronegative.

This clone has only a few counts. The rearrangement links TRBV18 to TRBJ1-6, with D possibly being TRBD1 (5 bases). Trimming took off 3 bases at V and 5 bases at J, with 14 bases between the two ends. The CDR3 runs 16 residues. Germline CDR1 and CDR2: KGHSH and LQKENI. CDR3 protein: CASSPNRSPNNSPLHF. CDR3 sequence (DNA): TGTGCCAGCTCACCGAACAGGTCTCCAAATAATTCACCCCTCCACTTT.

This chain links TRBV5-8 with TRBJ1-5; the match to TRBD1 covers 8 bases. CDR3 length equals 16 residues. Germline-derived CDR1 and CDR2 are SGHTS and YDEGEE. Trimming removed 1 base from V and 4 bases from J; junction bases left unmatched: 7. The CDR3 bases are TGTGCCAGCAGCTTGTGGGGACAGGCAGGTAATCAGCCCCAGCATTTT. Residues: CASSLWGQAGNQPQHF.

The V gene is TRBV5-4, the J gene TRBJ1-1; D is undetermined. The V gene's germline CDR1 is SGHNT and CDR2 YYREEE (reference sequence). This CDR3 comprises 11 residues. V lost 7 bases and J lost 4, with 8 bases in between. In nucleotides, the CDR3 is TGTGCCAGCGTACTAGGCACTGAAGCTTTCTTT. This translates into CASVLGTEAFF.

This chain joins TRBV5-1 and TRBJ2-7, with 11 bases matching TRBD2. The junction had 7 bases not matched to a gene; V was cut back by 4 bases and J by 4 bases. Looked up from germline, CDR1 is SGHRS and CDR2 is YFSETQ. CDR3 length: 15 amino acids. The CDR3 protein is CASSLRLAGIYEQYF. The DNA for the CDR3 is TGCGCCAGCAGCCTTCGACTAGCGGGGATTTACGAGCAGTACTTC.

The rearrangement uses TRBV5-4 and TRBJ1-1; no definite D call. The germline V gene has CDR1 SGHNT and CDR2 YYREEE (reference sequence). The V end lost 4 bases, the J end lost 1 base, and 17 bases lay between the germline ends. The CDR3 is 16 amino acids. Written as DNA, the CDR3 is TGTGCCAGCAGCCTTGGGAGTCGTGCCGGGAACACTGAAGCTTTCTTT. This gives the protein CASSLGSRAGNTEAFF.

The J gene is TRBJ1-1, the V gene TRBV27; D is undetermined. The length of the CDR3 is 15 residues. With 3 bases removed from V and 0 bases from J, the gap between germline ends came to 11 bases. Germline lookup yields CDR1 MNHEY and CDR2 SMNVEV (reference sequence). The CDR3 coding sequence is TGTGCCAGCAGTTTTAACAACCAAATGAACACTGAAGCTTTCTTT. Its protein product is CASSFNNQMNTEAFF.

V and J are TRBV5-1 and TRBJ1-6; 8 bases are shared with TRBD1. CDR3 length: 16 residues. With V trimmed by 0 bases and J by 7 bases, 6 bases remained unmatched. CDR1 SGHRS and CDR2 YFSETQ come from the germline V gene. In DNA form, the CDR3 reads TGCGCCAGCAGCTTGGGCGGACAGGGTGGAAATTCACCCCTCCACTTT. Translation gives CASSLGGQGGNSPLHF.

This sequence joins TRBV2 and TRBJ2-3; a weak D match, TRBD2 (5 bases). From germline, CDR1 is SNHLY and CDR2 FYNNEI. The ends were cut back, 4 bases at V and 4 bases at J, with 12 bases in the middle. There are 14 residues in the CDR3. Written as DNA, the CDR3 is TGTGCCAGCAGTGGGGGAGAGGGAGCAGATACGCAGTATTTT. Translation: CASSGGEGADTQYF.

The genes are TRBV7-3 and TRBJ2-2, with no clear D. The germline V and J ends were trimmed by 1 base and 2 bases, with 8 bases remaining between them. The germline V gene encodes CDR1 SGHTA and CDR2 FQGTGA. This CDR3 is 15 amino acids long. CDR3 in amino acids: CASSLRTINTGELFF. The CDR3 DNA reads TGTGCCAGCAGCTTAAGAACTATAAACACCGGGGAGCTGTTTTTT.

V gene TRBV18 combines with J gene TRBJ1-3, with unresolved D. V was shortened by 3 bases and J by 0 bases, with 15 bases between the two germline ends. The CDR3 is made up of 17 amino acids. Germline CDR1 and CDR2: KGHSH and LQKENI. CDR3 sequence: CASSPYATASSGNTIYF. The CDR3 DNA follows: TGTGCCAGCTCACCCTATGCCACAGCCTCCTCTGGAAACACCATATATTTT.

This clone was picked up one time. The gene calls are TRBV7-8 and TRBJ1-3; D perhaps matches TRBD1 (5 bases). Trimming left V 3 bases short and J 4 bases short, with 16 bases between. Germline values: CDR1 SGHVS, CDR2 FQNEAQ. CDR3 length: 16 residues. The CDR3 nucleotides read TGTGCCAGCAGCTTGGGACTGCCGAGGGCCGGAAACACCATATATTTT. As protein: CASSLGLPRAGNTIYF.

The chain carries TRBV16 and TRBJ1-1, with 7 bases identical to TRBD1. The V gene end was trimmed by 5 bases and the J gene end by 0 bases; junction bases not matched to a gene: 3. This CDR3 has 14 residues. CDR1 is KGHSY, CDR2 FQNENV, per germline. CDR3 in amino acids: CASSYDRVNTEAFF. In DNA form, the CDR3 reads TGTGCCAGCAGCTACGACAGGGTGAACACTGAAGCTTTCTTT.

The chain carries TRBV5-6 and TRBJ1-4, with 7 bases aligning to TRBD1. Trimming cost V 1 base and J 4 bases; bases outside gene matches: 4. The length of the CDR3 is 15 residues. The germline CDR1 and CDR2 sequences are SGHDT and YYEEEE. CDR3 in DNA: TGTGCCAGCAGCTTGAGACAGGGCTTTAATGAAAAACTGTTTTTT. Its translation is CASSLRQGFNEKLFF.

The J gene is TRBJ1-4, the V gene TRBV11-2; D perhaps matches TRBD1 (5 bases). The CDR3 has 12 amino acids. V lost 1 base, J lost 8 bases, and 5 bases lay in between. The germline gives CDR1 SGHAT, CDR2 FQNNGV. In nucleotides, the CDR3 is TGTGCCAGCAGCTTAGCAGGGGAAAAACTGTTTTTT. Residues: CASSLAGEKLFF.

The chain employs TRBV7-9 and TRBJ2-6; D may be TRBD1 (6 bases). V was pared by 6 bases and J by 0 bases, with 15 bases between. CDR1 and CDR2 (germline): SEHNR, FQNEAQ (reference sequence). There are 17 residues in the CDR3. The CDR3 sequence: CASSFLGASSGANVLTF. DNA of the CDR3: TGTGCCAGCAGTTTCCTGGGGGCCAGCTCTGGGGCCAACGTCCTGACTTTC.

This clone was observed once. The genes are TRBV10-3 and TRBJ1-2, with D possibly being TRBD1 (6 bases). The CDR3 consists of 15 residues. Germline V gene sequence: CDR1 ENHRY, CDR2 SYGVKD. V shed 3 bases and J shed 8 bases, with 19 bases lying between them. The CDR3 region has the DNA TGTGCCATCAGTGATTCAGGGGACGCTAACTGGGGCTACACCTTC. It codes for CAISDSGDANWGYTF.

V gene TRBV6-5 combines with J gene TRBJ1-2; 7 positions match TRBD1. After removal of 6 bases from V and 5 bases from J, the junction contained 12 bases not matched to a gene. This CDR3 spans 15 amino acids. The germline gives CDR1 MNHEY, CDR2 SVGAGI. Here the CDR3 reads CASRRSATGSYGYTF. Here the CDR3 DNA reads TGTGCCAGCAGGCGATCAGCGACAGGGTCATATGGCTACACCTTC.

The chain recombines TRBV7-6 with TRBJ2-3; 7 bases fit TRBD1. CDR3 length: 18 amino acids. Germline loops: CDR1 SGHVS, CDR2 FNYEAQ. After removal of 5 bases from V and 0 bases from J, the junction contained 14 bases not matched to a gene. In DNA, the CDR3 is TGTGCCAGCAGCGCAACCCGTGGACAGGCCCCTAGCACAGATACGCAGTATTTT. Protein product: CASSATRGQAPSTDTQYF. The variable domain in full, with the rest retrieved from reference TRBV7-6 and TRBJ2-3, is GAGVSQSPRYKVTKRGQDVALRCDPISGHVSLYWYRQALGQGPEFLTYFNYEAQQDKSGLPNDRFSAERPEGSISTLTIQRTEQRDSAMYRCASSATRGQAPSTDTQYFGPGTRLTVL.

This clone has a single count. The chain joins TRBV6-5 to TRBJ2-5; 10 nucleotides line up with TRBD2. Losses at the gene ends were 6 bases for V and 5 bases for J; bases not matched to a gene: 9. Germline CDR1 is MNHEY and CDR2 is SVGAGI. The CDR3 has 15 residues. DNA of the CDR3: TGTGCCAGCAGGAGAGCGGGGGGGCCCGGTGAGACCCAGTACTTC. As protein: CASRRAGGPGETQYF.

The genes are TRBV5-1 and TRBJ1-1; D is undetermined. This CDR3 comprises 14 residues. V was clipped by 0 bases and J by 5 bases, with 11 bases between them. From germline, CDR1 is SGHRS and CDR2 YFSETQ. CDR3 region: CASSLEPEETEAFF. CDR3 in DNA: TGCGCCAGCAGCTTGGAACCGGAGGAAACTGAAGCTTTCTTT.

This rearrangement joins TRBV6-5 to TRBJ2-5, with 8 bases lining up with TRBD1. The germline gives CDR1 MNHEY, CDR2 SVGAGI. J lost 3 bases, V lost 6 bases, and 6 bases had no gene match. The CDR3 totals 14 residues. CDR3 nucleotide sequence: TGTGCCAGCAGGACTCACAGGGGGGAAGAGACCCAGTACTTC. Its translation is CASRTHRGEETQYF.